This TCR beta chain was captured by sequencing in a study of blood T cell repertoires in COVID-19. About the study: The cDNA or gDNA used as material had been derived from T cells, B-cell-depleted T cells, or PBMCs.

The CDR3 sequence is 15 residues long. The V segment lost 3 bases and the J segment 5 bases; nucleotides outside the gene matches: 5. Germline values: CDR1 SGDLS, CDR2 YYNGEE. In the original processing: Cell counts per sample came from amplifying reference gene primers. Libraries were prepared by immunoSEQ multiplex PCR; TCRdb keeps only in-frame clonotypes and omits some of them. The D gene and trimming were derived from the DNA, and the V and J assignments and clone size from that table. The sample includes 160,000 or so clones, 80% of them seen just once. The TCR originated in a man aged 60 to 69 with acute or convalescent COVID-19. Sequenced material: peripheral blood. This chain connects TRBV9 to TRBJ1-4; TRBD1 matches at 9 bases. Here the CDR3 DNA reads TGTGCCAGCAGCGCCCAGACAGGGGGGAATGAAAAACTGTTTTTT. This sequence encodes CASSAQTGGNEKLFF.